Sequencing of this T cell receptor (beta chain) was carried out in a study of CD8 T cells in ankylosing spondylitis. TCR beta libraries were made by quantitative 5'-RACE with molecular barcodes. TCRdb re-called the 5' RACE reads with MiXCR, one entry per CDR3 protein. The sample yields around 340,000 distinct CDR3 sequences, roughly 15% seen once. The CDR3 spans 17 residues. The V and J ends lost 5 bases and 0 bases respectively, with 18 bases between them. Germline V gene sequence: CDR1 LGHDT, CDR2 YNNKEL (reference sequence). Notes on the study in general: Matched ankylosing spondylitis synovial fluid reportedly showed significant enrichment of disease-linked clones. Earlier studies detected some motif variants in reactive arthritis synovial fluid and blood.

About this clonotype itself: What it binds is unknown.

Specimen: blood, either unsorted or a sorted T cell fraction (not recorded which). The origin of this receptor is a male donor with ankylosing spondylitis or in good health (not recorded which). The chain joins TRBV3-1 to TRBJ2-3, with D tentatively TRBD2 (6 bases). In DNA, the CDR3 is TGTGCCAGCAGCGTCTCCGGGACTGAATCTAGCACAGATACGCAGTATTTT. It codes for CASSVSGTESSTDTQYF.